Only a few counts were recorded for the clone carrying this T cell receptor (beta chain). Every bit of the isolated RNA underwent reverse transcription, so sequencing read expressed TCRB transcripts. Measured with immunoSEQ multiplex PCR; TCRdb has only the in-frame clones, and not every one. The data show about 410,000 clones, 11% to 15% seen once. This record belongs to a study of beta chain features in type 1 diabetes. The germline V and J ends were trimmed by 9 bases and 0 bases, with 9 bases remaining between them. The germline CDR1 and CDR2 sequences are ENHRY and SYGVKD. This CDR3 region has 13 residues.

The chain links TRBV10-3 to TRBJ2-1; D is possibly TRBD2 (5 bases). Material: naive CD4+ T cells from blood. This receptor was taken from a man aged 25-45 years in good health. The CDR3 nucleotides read TGTGCCATTCGGGGAGACTCCTACAATGAGCAGTTCTTC. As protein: CAIRGDSYNEQFF.